This T cell receptor beta chain derives from a study of T cells after somatic rescue of genetic block. CDR3 length: 13 residues. V shed 1 base and J shed 6 bases, with 10 bases lying between them. Per germline, CDR1 SGHDN and CDR2 FVKESK. Sequenced by immunoSEQ multiplex PCR; TCRdb stores in-frame clones only, minus some. The repertoire consists of approximately 12,000 clones, with 71% occurring once and the leading ten covering approximately 12%. The rearrangement joins TRBV14 to TRBJ2-7; either TRBD1 or TRBD2 may fit D (6 bases each). The clonotype originates from a boy between 5 and 17 years old. The sequencing input was peripheral blood mononuclear cells (PBMCs). As DNA, the CDR3 is TGTGCCAGCAGCCAAGCAGGAGGGGGCGAGCAGTACTTC. It encodes CASSQAGGGEQYF.